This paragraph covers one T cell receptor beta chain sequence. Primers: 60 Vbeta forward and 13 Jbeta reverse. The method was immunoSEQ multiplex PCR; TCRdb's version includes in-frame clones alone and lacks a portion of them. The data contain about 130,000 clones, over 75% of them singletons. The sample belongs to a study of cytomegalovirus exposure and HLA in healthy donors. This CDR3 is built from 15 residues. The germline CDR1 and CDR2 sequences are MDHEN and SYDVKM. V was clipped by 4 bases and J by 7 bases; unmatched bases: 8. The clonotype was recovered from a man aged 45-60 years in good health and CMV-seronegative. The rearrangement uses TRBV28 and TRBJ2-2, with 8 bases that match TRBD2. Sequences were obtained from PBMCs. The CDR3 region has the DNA TGTGCCAGCAGTTCCCTAAAGCGGGAGAACGGGGAGCTGTTTTTT. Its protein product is CASSSLKRENGELFF.